The rows below give T cell receptor beta chains drawn from one sample of a study. TCRdb recomputed calls from the 5' RACE reads with MiXCR, one row per CDR3 protein. The data contain over 8,000 distinct CDR3 sequences, 34% of them singletons. Sequencing used Tregs sorted from blood. These receptor sequences come from a female donor with breast cancer. Both conserved end residues are part of each CDR3. The order of the fields is D gene, V gene, clone size, J gene, CDR3 DNA, CDR3 protein. The D gene is left open where the match is weak. Some rows have no size entry. The others give once, few or many, or a class for an expanded clone.

>.|TRBV3-1|.|TRBJ2-2
TGTGCCAGCAGCCAAGACTGGAACACCGGGGAGCTGTTTTTT
CASSQDWNTGELFF
>.|TRBV6-2/TRBV6-3|.|TRBJ1-5
TGTGCCAGCAGTTACTCGAGCGTTTTGGGAGCCCAGCATTTT
CASSYSSVLGAQHF
>TRBD1|TRBV28|.|TRBJ1-5
TGTGCCAGCAGACCACCGGGGCGGGACAGGCGATCAACTCAGCCCCAGCATTTT
CASRPPGRDRRSTQPQHF
>.|TRBV3-1|few|TRBJ2-6
TGTGCCAGCAGCCCATTTTGGGACACGGACTCTGGGGCCAACGTCCTGACTTTC
CASSPFWDTDSGANVLTF
>TRBD2|TRBV20-1|.|TRBJ2-1
TGCAGTGCTAGAGTGACTAGCGGGGGTTCCAATGAGCAGTTCTTC
CSARVTSGGSNEQFF
>TRBD2|TRBV6-2/TRBV6-3|few|TRBJ2-1
TGTGCCAGCAGACCCAGTGGCGGGAGGAGTTACAATGAGCAGTTCTTC
CASRPSGGRSYNEQFF
>TRBD1|TRBV5-1|few|TRBJ1-4
TGCGCCAGCAGCAGAGACAGGGAGAGTGAAAAACTGTTTTTT
CASSRDRESEKLFF
>.|TRBV21-1|medium-sized|TRBJ2-2
.
CASSPEIRDRGLAGSCFF
>TRBD2|TRBV9|.|TRBJ2-3
TGTGCCAGCAGCGTAAGATCAGGACTAGCGGGGAGTAGGGATACGCAGTATTTT
CASSVRSGLAGSRDTQYF
>.|TRBV29-1|.|TRBJ2-5
TGCAGCGCTGGAGTATGGGGGCGAGAGACCCAGTACTTC
CSAGVWGRETQYF
>.|TRBV15|.|TRBJ2-2
TGTGCCACCAGCAGAGATGCGGTCCCTAACACCGGGGAGCTGTTTTTT
CATSRDAVPNTGELFF
>.|TRBV30|medium-sized|TRBJ2-4
TGTGCCTGGAGTGTTCGATCTGCGGACATTCAGTACTTC
CAWSVRSADIQYF
>TRBD2|TRBV7-2|few|TRBJ2-5
TGTGCCAGCAGCCCCAGACTAGCGGAGGTGGGAGAGACCCAGTACTTC
CASSPRLAEVGETQYF
>.|TRBV7-8|.|TRBJ2-1
TGTGCCAGCAGCGAAGTTAATGAGCAGTTCTTC
CASSEVNEQFF
>.|TRBV4-1|medium-sized|TRBJ1-5
TGCGCCAGCAGCCAAGCTGACCTTATTCAATATCAGCCCCAGCATTTT
CASSQADLIQYQPQHF
>.|TRBV10-3|medium-sized|TRBJ2-7
TGTGCCACCTTGGGTGACTCTGACTACGAGCAGTACTTC
CATLGDSDYEQYF
>.|TRBV25-1|few|TRBJ1-1
TGTGCCAGCAGTGAATTTGGGGGCAGGGTTGCTTTCTTT
CASSEFGGRVAFF
>.|TRBV3-1|.|TRBJ1-2
TGTGCCAGCAGCCAAGTCGGCAGGGCCGGCTACACCTTC
CASSQVGRAGYTF
>.|TRBV30|.|TRBJ2-4
TGTGCCTGGACAGGGGATGCCAAAAACATTCAGTACTTC
CAWTGDAKNIQYF
>TRBD2|TRBV4-3|medium-sized|TRBJ2-3
TGCGCCAGCAGCCAAGGGGGGGGTGATACGCAGTATTTT
CASSQGGGDTQYF
>.|TRBV7-9|.|TRBJ2-1
TGTGCCAGCACTCCAGGGGCGGGAGTTCTTTTCGATGAGCAGTTCTTC
CASTPGAGVLFDEQFF
>.|TRBV28|.|TRBJ1-1
TGTGCCAGCAGTTTACAGTCCCTGGGAGCTTTCTTT
CASSLQSLGAFF
>TRBD1|TRBV5-6|few|TRBJ1-2
TGTGCCAGCAGCCTCTTAACCCGGGACAGGGACCTCTATGGCTACACCTTC
CASSLLTRDRDLYGYTF
>TRBD1|TRBV6-1|.|TRBJ1-5
TGTGCCAGCACCCGAGCAGGGGGTAGCAATCAGCCCCAGCATTTT
CASTRAGGSNQPQHF
>TRBD1|TRBV18|.|TRBJ2-6
TGTGCCAGCTCACCATTTTGGACAGGTGGTGGGGCCAACGTCCTGACTTTC
CASSPFWTGGGANVLTF
>.|TRBV7-2|.|TRBJ2-3
TGTGCCAGCAGCCCCGGCTTGTGGGCTAGCACAGATACGCAGTATTTT
CASSPGLWASTDTQYF
>TRBD2|TRBV20-1|few|TRBJ2-5
TGCAGTGCTCCAAGACTAGCGGGAGGTATTGAAGAGACCCAGTACTTC
CSAPRLAGGIEETQYF
>TRBD1|TRBV29-1|few|TRBJ2-1
TGCAGCGTTGTAGGGGGACAGAATGAGCAGTTCTTC
CSVVGGQNEQFF
>TRBD1|TRBV20-1|few|TRBJ2-3
TGCAGCGGAACCGGGACAGCTAGCACAGATACGCAGTATTTT
CSGTGTASTDTQYF
>.|TRBV12-3/TRBV12-4|few|TRBJ1-1
TGTGCCAGCAGTCCCCACGACAAGAACACTGAAGCTTTCTTT
CASSPHDKNTEAFF
>.|TRBV6-2/TRBV6-3|medium-sized|TRBJ1-1
TGTGCCAGCAGGAGCCCGGGGCGAGACACTGAAGCTTTCTTT
CASRSPGRDTEAFF
>.|TRBV20-1|medium-sized|TRBJ2-5
TGCAGTGCTAGAGATTCGTCTGCCCCAGTAGAGACCCAGTACTTC
CSARDSSAPVETQYF
>.|TRBV11-2|few|TRBJ1-3
TGTGCCAGCAGCCTAACCGGAATACAGTCCTCTGGAAACACCATATATTTT
CASSLTGIQSSGNTIYF
>TRBD1|TRBV29-1|.|TRBJ2-7
TGCAGCGTTGAGGAAACCGGGACAGCCTACGAGCAGTACTTC
CSVEETGTAYEQYF
>.|TRBV2|.|TRBJ2-4
TGTGCCAGCAGTGGTCAACTGGGGGGCATTCAGTACTTC
CASSGQLGGIQYF
>.|TRBV6-2/TRBV6-3|.|TRBJ2-2
TGTGCCAGCAGTTACTCGGGGGCTATAGGCACCGGGGAGCTGTTTTTT
CASSYSGAIGTGELFF
>.|TRBV5-6|medium-sized|TRBJ2-7
TGTGCCAGCAGCTTGGTTTCGGGGTACGAGCAGTACTTC
CASSLVSGYEQYF
>TRBD1|TRBV6-2/TRBV6-3|.|TRBJ1-1
TGTGCCAGCAGTTATATGACAGGGAGTCGGGCGGCTTTCTTT
CASSYMTGSRAAFF
>TRBD2|TRBV3-1|few|TRBJ2-1
TGTGCCAGCAGCGGGACTAGCGGGAGTAGTGAGCAGTTCTTC
CASSGTSGSSEQFF
>.|TRBV6-6|few|TRBJ1-3
TGTGCCAGCAGTTACTCGGGGACAACCATATATTTT
CASSYSGTTIYF
>.|TRBV6-5|.|TRBJ2-1
TGTGCCAGCCAGAGACGGGTGAACTCCTACAATGAGCAGTTCTTC
CASQRRVNSYNEQFF
>TRBD1|TRBV7-2|.|TRBJ2-3
TGTGCCAGCAGCGCGGACAGGAGACTAACCACCACAGATACGCAGTATTTT
CASSADRRLTTTDTQYF
>.|TRBV11-2|.|TRBJ2-3
TGTGCCAGCTCCCAAAACTCGGGACTCTCCGGGGGTATGCAGTATTTT
CASSQNSGLSGGMQYF
>TRBD2|TRBV5-5|.|TRBJ2-1
TGTGCCAGCAGCCTCCGGACTAGCGGGAGCGGTGAGCGGTTCTTC
CASSLRTSGSGERFF
>.|TRBV7-7|.|TRBJ2-5
TGTGCTAGCAGCCCAAGGGGGGAGACCCAGTACTTC
CASSPRGETQYF
>.|TRBV7-3|medium-sized|TRBJ2-3
TGTGCCAGCAGCACGAAGGCCCGTGGTACGCAGTATTTT
CASSTKARGTQYF
>.|TRBV20-1|.|TRBJ2-5
TGCAGTGCAACGGACTTGGGGGAGACCCAGTACTTC
CSATDLGETQYF
>.|TRBV27|medium-sized|TRBJ2-5
TGTGCCAGCAGTCGGGGGGAGACCCAGTACTTC
CASSRGETQYF
>.|TRBV27|few|TRBJ1-4
TGTGCCAGCAGTTCAGGACCTGGGGCAACTAATGAAAAACTGTTTTTT
CASSSGPGATNEKLFF
>TRBD2|TRBV29-1|.|TRBJ2-1
TGCAGCGTTGACTCCGGGACTAGCGGGAGGAATGAGCAGTTCTTC
CSVDSGTSGRNEQFF